One T cell receptor beta chain is described in this entry. What antigen it recognizes has not been identified. Per-base qualities were not stored, and no clone one base away is much larger. The sample has other DNA sequences that encode this CDR3 too. The sample's time point label is to be understood as: baseline before first vaccination. Vaccinee samples were obtained from the UK trials COV001 and COV002, which included a single-blind randomized controlled phase 2/3 trial of AZD1222 (ChAdOx1 nCoV-19) in healthy adults. For TCRbeta chain sequencing, PBMC samples from trial participants were taken at day 0 and at day 28 after the second dose. These data come from a study of T cell responses to AZD1222 COVID-19 vaccine (dated by TCRdb to the early 2020s). As for the study more broadly: AZD1222 recipients given second doses at about 4 weeks or at about 12 weeks were pooled, since spike-specific TCR depth and breadth were not found to differ between the two schedules. TCR sequencing covered fewer than 250 trial participants: about 210 given two doses of AZD1222 and about 26 given two doses of MenACWY control vaccine. Trial participants were enrolled into age subgroups of 18-55, 56-69 and 70-plus years, which contained roughly 140, 27 and 60 TCR-sequenced participants, respectively.

The CDR3 regions of human TCRbeta chains were analyzed by immunosequencing. Turning to the authors' computational methods: Repertoire TCRs were matched against a reference library of SARS-CoV-2-specific TCRs generated with the MIRA antigen-specificity platform. Breadth meant the fraction of unique TCRs that were SARS-CoV-2-associated, whereas depth meant the fraction of total T cells that were SARS-CoV-2-associated. Using the MIRA data, each spike-specific TCR was mapped to the spike region that the TCR reacts to and placed in a CD4 or CD8 class. Log10-transformed breadth and depth values were compared by one-way ANOVA with Sidak's multiple comparisons tests. TCRdb mirrors the immuneACCESS table, restricted to in-frame sequences. Some clones are absent from its copies; in checked studies, under half trace to an unresolved V gene, and the reason for the others is unknown. From that table come the V and J calls and clone size; the DNA was used to work out D and trimming. The sample contains under 300,000 clones, 93% of them found a single time. The ten largest account for approximately 0.52% of the sample.

Study-level results and caveats: A significant rise in spike-specific TCR breadth and depth was observed after two AZD1222 doses relative to day 0 and relative to MenACWY recipients. Most participants were white British and females outnumbered males, and the authors suggested that clonal diversity may have been underestimated. Vaccine-associated CD4 TCRs spanned the whole spike protein, with dominant responses in regions 160-218 and 743-854. Reportedly, almost half of the unique spike-specific TCRs recognized epitopes lying outside the regions that are mutated in the B.1.351 and B.1.1.7 variants. Because no day 14 peak-response samples were available, the repertoires could be characterized only after the peak T cell response. In the small 56-69-year group, the increase in depth fell short of significance, most likely because of low power. Conclusions about previously exposed vaccinees are limited, since just a handful of AZD1222 recipients were seropositive for SARS-CoV-2 at baseline.

Relative to germline, V is 5 bases shorter and J is 4 bases shorter, with 9 bases between their ends. Based on the germline V gene (reference sequence), the CDR1 and CDR2 sequences are SEHNR and FQNEAQ. Inclusive of the bounding cysteine and phenylalanine, the CDR3 is 12 residues long. The DNA shown is the 36-base CDR3, in frame from base 1. This receptor chain uses TRBV7-9 and TRBJ2-7; the D gene is perhaps TRBD1, from 6 matching bases. This sequence was found in an adult in good health. The sequences come from peripheral blood, collected on day 0 of AZD1222 vaccination. The nucleotide sequence is TGTGCCAGCAGCCCCGACAGGTACGAGCAGTACTTC. This encodes CASSPDRYEQYF.